The clone carrying this T cell receptor (beta chain) was seen repeatedly, ten times or more. One entry per CDR3 protein, called by TCRdb with MiXCR from the 5' RACE reads. The table has just under 95,000 distinct CDR3 sequences, approximately 9% seen once. Losses at the gene ends were 5 bases for V and 2 bases for J; bases not matched to a gene: 15. The V gene's germline CDR1 is LNHNV and CDR2 YYDKDF (reference sequence). The CDR3 consists of 18 residues. The sample belongs to a study of CD8 T cells in ankylosing spondylitis. The sequencing sample was made of blood, either unsorted or a sorted T cell fraction (not recorded which). The chain couples TRBV15 to TRBJ2-3, with 8 bases fitting TRBD1. The clonotype originates from a male donor with ankylosing spondylitis or in good health (not recorded which). CDR3 nucleotide sequence: TGTGCCACCAGCGGATCCACCAGGGGGCTTCAATCCACAGATACGCAGTATTTT. Protein product: CATSGSTRGLQSTDTQYF.